What follows are 9 T cell receptor beta chains derived from one specimen sequenced in a study of early T cells in non-severe SARS-CoV-2 infection. TCRdb called the 5' RACE reads again in MiXCR, with one record for every CDR3 protein. The sample consists of approximately 32,000 distinct CDR3 sequences, around 6% of them appearing once. Sequenced input: whole blood. The receptors originated from an adult who was a healthcare worker with PCR-confirmed SARS-CoV-2 infection or an uninfected control (not recorded which).

The sample holds many counts of this clonotype. This chain links TRBV29-1 with TRBJ2-5; D unresolved. V was trimmed by 8 bases and J by 1 base, leaving 14 bases between them. This CDR3 is built from 13 residues. The germline V gene has CDR1 SQVTM and CDR2 ANQGSEA. For the CDR3, the DNA is TGCAGCCATTCGGGCGCTCTCCAAGAGACCCAGTACTTC. Translation gives CSHSGALQETQYF.

This clonotype occurred many times. This chain links TRBV5-1 with TRBJ1-2; D is perhaps TRBD1 (6 bases). Germline CDR1 SGHRS, CDR2 YFSETQ. Trimming pared 1 base from V and 4 bases from J, leaving 14 bases between. This CDR3 has 15 residues. CDR3 in DNA: TGCGCCAGCAGCTTGTCCCCAGGGGATAGCTATGGCTACACCTTC. Amino acids: CASSLSPGDSYGYTF. The whole variable domain, remainder taken from reference TRBV5-1 and TRBJ1-2, is KAGVTQTPRYLIKTRGQQVTLSCSPISGHRSVSWYQQTPGQGLQFLFEYFSETQRNKGNFPGRFSGRQFSNSRSEMNVSTLELGDSALYLCASSLSPGDSYGYTFGSGTRLTVV.

This clonotype was seen at least ten times. V and J are TRBV29-1 and TRBJ2-3; 10 bases line up with TRBD2. Germline assignment: CDR1 SQVTM and CDR2 ANQGSEA. There are 13 residues in the CDR3. Trimming at V came to 2 bases and at J to 5 bases, leaving 1 base not matched to a gene. The CDR3 DNA sequence: TGCAGCGTTGAATCTAGCGGGGGAGATACGCAGTATTTT. Translation: CSVESSGGDTQYF.

This clonotype has ten or more counts. The J gene is TRBJ2-5, the V gene TRBV29-1; 9 bases fit TRBD1. The CDR3 is 11 amino acids. V lost 6 bases and J lost 5; bases outside the gene matches: 1. Germline lookup yields CDR1 SQVTM and CDR2 ANQGSEA. The CDR3 is CSVGQGETQYF. CDR3 DNA: TGCAGCGTGGGACAGGGCGAGACCCAGTACTTC. The whole variable domain, remainder taken from reference TRBV29-1 and TRBJ2-5, is SAVISQKPSRDICQRGTSLTIQCQVDSQVTMMFWYRQQPGQSLTLIATANQGSEATYESGFVIDKFPISRPNLTFSTLTVSNMSPEDSSIYLCSVGQGETQYFGPGTRLLVL.

This clonotype was seen many times. The chain has TRBV3-1 and TRBJ1-1; 11 positions match TRBD1. The CDR3 runs 17 residues. Germline CDR1 is LGHDT and CDR2 is YNNKEL (reference sequence). V gave up 0 bases and J gave up 10 bases; unmatched junction bases: 13. The CDR3 loop is CASSQDTGQGASLGAFF. The CDR3 nucleotides read TGTGCCAGCAGCCAAGATACAGGACAGGGGGCGAGTCTAGGAGCTTTCTTT.

This clonotype was counted many times. A junction boundary mismatches the germline segment, possibly from a read error. The chain carries TRBV2 and TRBJ2-1; D remains unclear. The CDR3 has 13 amino acids. The germline CDR1 and CDR2 sequences are SNHLY and FYNNEI. CDR3 amino acids: CASSEARQTLPPF. The CDR3 nucleotides read TGTGCCAGCAGTGAAGCTCGGCAGACATTACCCCCCTTC.

This clonotype was seen many times. This chain joins TRBV9 and TRBJ2-5; possibly TRBD2 for D (5 bases). The V end was cut by 0 bases, the J end by 1 base, with 7 bases between. Looked up from germline, CDR1 is SGDLS and CDR2 is YYNGEE. The CDR3 length is 14 residues. The CDR3 loop is CASSVAGTQETQYF. CDR3 DNA sequence: TGTGCCAGCAGCGTAGCGGGAACCCAAGAGACCCAGTACTTC.

This clonotype has ten or more counts. The V call is TRBV7-8, the J call TRBJ2-3; weak D call: TRBD2 (5 bases). V lost 7 bases, J lost 0 bases, and 11 bases lay in between. Germline V gene sequence: CDR1 SGHVS, CDR2 FQNEAQ. The CDR3 is made up of 14 amino acids. The CDR3 region has the DNA TGTGCCAGCACCATGGAGGCTAGCACAGATACGCAGTATTTT. Translation gives CASTMEASTDTQYF.

This clonotype came up many times. This chain joins TRBV7-9 and TRBJ2-2; D is possibly TRBD2 (5 bases). CDR1 is SEHNR and CDR2 is FQNEAQ in the germline V gene (reference sequence). V lost 7 bases and J lost 6, with 12 bases in between. The length of the CDR3 is 13 residues. CDR3 sequence: CASTLSGAGELFF. In DNA form, the CDR3 reads TGTGCCAGCACCCTTTCCGGGGCCGGGGAGCTGTTTTTT.